These T cell receptor beta chains were read from a single sample in a study of blood T cells in healthy people across ages. TCRdb called the 5' RACE reads again in MiXCR, with one record for every CDR3 protein. Of roughly 1,000,000 distinct CDR3 sequences in the sample, 25% were seen once. The same specimen was also included in a second study, on T cells of mothers and their children.

The sequenced sample was blood. The receptors were sampled from a girl aged 2 to 9 in good health. Both conserved end residues are trimmed from each CDR3. The order of the fields is V gene, clone size, J gene, CDR3 protein. A row's size may be missing; if present it is once, few, many or a size class.

>TRBV20-1|-|TRBJ2-1
SAEVAGVLGEQF
>TRBV3-1|-|TRBJ2-1
ASSQAGLAGGQEQF
>TRBV27|-|TRBJ2-5
ASSLLESETQY
>TRBV15|-|TRBJ1-4
ATSENDETNEKLF
>TRBV29-1|-|TRBJ2-2
SVPGTGGTGELF
>TRBV10-3|-|TRBJ2-5
AISEKVETQY
>TRBV4-3|few|TRBJ1-6
ASSQEATGTGNSPLH
>TRBV29-1|-|TRBJ2-1
SPSGSLYNEQF
>TRBV5-4|-|TRBJ2-1
ASTLLVAGGISYNEQF
>TRBV7-3|-|-
ASSKTGTGIHEQY
>TRBV7-8|-|TRBJ1-2
ASSVERADYGYT
>TRBV29-1|-|TRBJ2-5
SVDGGERGPITTQY
>TRBV11-1|few|TRBJ1-5
ASSYFGARTGGGGNQPQH
>TRBV10-3|few|TRBJ2-7
AISEHREGEQY
>TRBV20-1|-|TRBJ1-5
SAGQGLDQPQH
>TRBV14|-|TRBJ2-3
ASSQGLFSTDTQY
>TRBV28|-|TRBJ2-5
ASSSIRDRVFETQY
>TRBV6-5|-|-
ASRETGITYEQY
>TRBV7-9|-|TRBJ1-1
ASSSVAREAF
>TRBV4-3|-|TRBJ1-2
ASSQDQGGQDT
>TRBV28|many|TRBJ2-5
ASSLLAGVETQY
>TRBV7-8|few|TRBJ2-6
ASSLDPVEGSGANVLT
>TRBV6-2/TRBV6-3|few|TRBJ2-5
ASKRTHQETQY